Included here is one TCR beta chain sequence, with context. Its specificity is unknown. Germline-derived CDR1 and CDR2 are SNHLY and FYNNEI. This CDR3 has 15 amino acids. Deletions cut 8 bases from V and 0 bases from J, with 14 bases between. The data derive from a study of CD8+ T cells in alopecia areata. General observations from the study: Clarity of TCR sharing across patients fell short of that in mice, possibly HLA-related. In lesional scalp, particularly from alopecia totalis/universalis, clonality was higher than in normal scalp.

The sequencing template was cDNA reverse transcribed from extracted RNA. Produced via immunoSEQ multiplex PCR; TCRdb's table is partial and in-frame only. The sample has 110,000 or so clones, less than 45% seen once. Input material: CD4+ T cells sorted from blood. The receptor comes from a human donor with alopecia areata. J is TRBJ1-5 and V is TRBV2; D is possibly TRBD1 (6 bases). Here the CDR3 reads CASQQDRLSNQPQHF. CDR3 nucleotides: TGTGCCAGCCAACAAGACAGGCTTAGCAATCAGCCCCAGCATTTT.